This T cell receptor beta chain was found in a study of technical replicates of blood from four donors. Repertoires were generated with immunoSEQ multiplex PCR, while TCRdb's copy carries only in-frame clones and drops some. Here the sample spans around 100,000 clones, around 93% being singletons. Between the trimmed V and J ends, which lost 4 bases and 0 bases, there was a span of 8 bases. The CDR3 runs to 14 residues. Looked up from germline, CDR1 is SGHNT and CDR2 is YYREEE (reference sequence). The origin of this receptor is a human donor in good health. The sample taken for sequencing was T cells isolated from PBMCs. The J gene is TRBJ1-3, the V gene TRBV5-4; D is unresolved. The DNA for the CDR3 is TGTGCCAGCAGCCCGGGGATCTCTGGAAACACCATATATTTT. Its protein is CASSPGISGNTIYF.